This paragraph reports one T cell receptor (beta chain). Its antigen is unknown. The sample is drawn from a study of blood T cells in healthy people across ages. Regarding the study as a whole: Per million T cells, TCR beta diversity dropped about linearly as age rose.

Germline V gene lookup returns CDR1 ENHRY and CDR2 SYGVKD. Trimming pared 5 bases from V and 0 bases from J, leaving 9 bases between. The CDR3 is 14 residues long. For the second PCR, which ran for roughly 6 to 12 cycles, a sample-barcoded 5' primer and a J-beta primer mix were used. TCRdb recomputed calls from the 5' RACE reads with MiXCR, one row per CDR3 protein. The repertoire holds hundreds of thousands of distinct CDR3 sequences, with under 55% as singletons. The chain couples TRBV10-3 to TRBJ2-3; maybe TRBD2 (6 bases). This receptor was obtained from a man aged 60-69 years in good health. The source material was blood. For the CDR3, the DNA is TGTGCCATCAGTTGGGGGACTAGCACAGATACGCAGTATTTT. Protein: CAISWGTSTDTQYF.